The clone carrying this TCR beta chain was recorded once. The sample belongs to a study of blood T cell repertoires in COVID-19. Profiled with immunoSEQ multiplex PCR; TCRdb holds only in-frame clones, not every one. The sample carries 200,000 to 300,000 clones, around nine tenths recorded once. Germline V CDR1 and CDR2: SGHNT, YYREEE (reference sequence). This CDR3 has 13 residues. V lost 4 bases and J lost 4; bases outside the gene matches: 2. The specimen was peripheral blood. This clonotype originated in an older woman with COVID-19, enrolled during active disease. V is TRBV5-4 and J is TRBJ1-5; 7 bases align to TRBD1. CDR3 region: CASSVQGNQPQHF. In DNA form, the CDR3 reads TGTGCCAGCAGCGTACAGGGGAATCAGCCCCAGCATTTT.